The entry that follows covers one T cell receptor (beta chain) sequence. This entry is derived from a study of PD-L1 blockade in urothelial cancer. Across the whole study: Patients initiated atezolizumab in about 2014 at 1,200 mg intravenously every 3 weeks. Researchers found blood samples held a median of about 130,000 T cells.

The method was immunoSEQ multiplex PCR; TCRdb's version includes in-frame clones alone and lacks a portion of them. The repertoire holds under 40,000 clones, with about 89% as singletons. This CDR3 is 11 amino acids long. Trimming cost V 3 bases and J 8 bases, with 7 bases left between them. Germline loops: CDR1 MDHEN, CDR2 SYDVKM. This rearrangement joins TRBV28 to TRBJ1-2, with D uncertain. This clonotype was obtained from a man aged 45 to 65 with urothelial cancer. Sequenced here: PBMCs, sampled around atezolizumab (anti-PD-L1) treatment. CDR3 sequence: CASSFRLGYTF. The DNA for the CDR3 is TGTGCCAGCAGTTTCAGACTAGGCTACACCTTC.